The TCR beta chain described here comes from a study of blood T cell repertoires in COVID-19. Whole-study context: The United States, Italy and Spain were the sources of the acute and convalescent COVID-19 samples.

Methods used by the authors: Amplified reference gene primers provided the basis for estimating nucleated cell counts. Sequencing was performed with immunoSEQ multiplex PCR; in TCRdb, only in-frame clones are kept and a portion is missing. That table gives V, J and clone size, and the DNA gave D and trimming. The data contain about 440,000 clones, approximately 90% of them singletons. The CDR3 consists of 18 residues. Looked up from germline, CDR1 is SGHRS and CDR2 is YFSETQ. Trimming took 2 bases from V and 9 from J; bases not matched to a gene: 14. This clone was recorded many times. Material for sequencing was peripheral blood. The rearrangement uses TRBV5-1 and TRBJ1-6; 10 bases align to TRBD1. This receptor was identified in a woman aged 45-65 years with COVID-19, enrolled during active disease. For the CDR3, the DNA is TGCGCCAGCAGCTTTGGCGCCTCCCCGGGACAGGGGAGTTCACCCCTCCACTTT. Encoded protein: CASSFGASPGQGSSPLHF.